The subject of this entry is one TCR beta chain. This entry is derived from a study of cytomegalovirus exposure and HLA in healthy donors. Both 60 Vbeta primers and 13 Jbeta primers went into the PCR. Generated by immunoSEQ multiplex PCR, the TCRdb table keeps only in-frame clones and is missing some. The profile covers under 200,000 clones, with roughly 85% appearing a single time and 1.5% to 2% taken by the ten largest. V was clipped by 6 bases and J by 10 bases; unmatched bases: 16. CDR3 length: 16 amino acids. CDR1 LGHNA and CDR2 YSLEER come from the germline V gene. The receptor's source is a young woman in good health and CMV-seronegative. The source material was PBMCs. The rearrangement links TRBV4-3 to TRBJ2-1, with 9 bases fitting TRBD2. This CDR3 is CASRHLTSSGITEQFF. The CDR3 DNA reads TGCGCCAGCAGACACCTCACGTCTAGCGGGATAACGGAGCAGTTCTTC.